Each of the 4 T cell receptor beta chains below was sequenced from the same sample in a study of control samples from healthy donors and cancer patients. Sequencing was performed with immunoSEQ multiplex PCR; in TCRdb, only in-frame clones are kept and a portion is missing. The repertoire holds around 74,000 clones, 92% seen once, with about 5.6% in the top ten. What was sequenced was blood. These receptor sequences come from a woman aged 55-69 years in good health.

The CDR3: CASSERWLGEAFF. DNA of the CDR3: TGTGCCAGCAGTGAAAGGTGGTTGGGAGAAGCTTTCTTT. The gene calls are TRBV2 and TRBJ1-1; unclear D gene. V lost 2 bases, J lost 8 bases, and 12 bases lay in between. This CDR3 contains 13 residues. Germline V lookup: CDR1 SNHLY, CDR2 FYNNEI.

This clone appeared once. This chain uses TRBV7-9 with TRBJ1-1; possible D gene TRBD1, 5 bases. Germline values: CDR1 SEHNR, CDR2 FQNEAQ (reference sequence). V shed 5 bases and J shed 3 bases, with 13 bases lying between them. This CDR3 spans 14 amino acids. CDR3 in DNA: TGTGCCAGCAGCCACGGGGGGTCGTACACTGAAGCTTTCTTT. Protein sequence: CASSHGGSYTEAFF.

In its sample, this clone was seen a few times. V is TRBV11-2 and J is TRBJ2-1; D uncertain. Looked up from germline, CDR1 is SGHAT and CDR2 is FQNNGV. This CDR3 has 12 amino acids. V was pared by 3 bases and J by 12 bases, with 12 bases between. The CDR3 reads CASSFSGVWQFF. CDR3 DNA sequence: TGTGCCAGCAGCTTTTCGGGTGTGTGGCAGTTCTTC.

The chain uses TRBV7-3 and TRBJ2-5, with D unclear. Germline V gene lookup returns CDR1 SGHTA and CDR2 FQGTGA. V was pared by 5 bases and J by 2 bases, with 6 bases between. The CDR3 consists of 12 residues. The CDR3 loop is CASSDNQETQYF. Here the CDR3 DNA reads TGTGCCAGCAGCGACAATCAAGAGACCCAGTACTTC.